Reported below is one T cell receptor (beta chain). Using immunoSEQ multiplex PCR, the repertoire was profiled, and TCRdb retains in-frame clones only, with some absent. The sample contains approximately 7,000 clones, about 62% of which appear only once. Trimming stripped 1 base from V and 5 bases from J, with 7 bases between. The CDR3 contains 13 residues. Germline lookup yields CDR1 LNHDA and CDR2 SQIVND (reference sequence). The sample comes from a study of coeliac disease. Study-level background: High-resolution HLA typing was lacking; TRBV7-2 bias was queried instead.

J is TRBJ2-3 and V is TRBV19; D remains ambiguous. The specimen sequenced was lymphocytes from the gut lamina propria. The receptor's source is a man aged 55 to 70 with celiac disease on a gluten-free diet. CDR3 region: CASSIGRRDTQYF. CDR3 in DNA: TGTGCCAGTAGTATAGGGCGGCGAGATACGCAGTATTTT.